Listed here are 2 T cell receptor beta chains from one sample, sequenced in a study of spatial heterogeneity in lung cancer. Time point specified: sample taken at primary tumor resection. Unsorted tumor, nontumor lung tissue or cryopreserved PBMC supplied the whole RNA. TCRdb itself ran the 5' RACE reads through MiXCR, one entry per CDR3 protein. Among about 23,000 distinct CDR3 sequences listed, 4.7% were seen once. The sample consisted of PBMCs, taken at surgery. These receptors were obtained from a male donor with early-stage non-small cell lung cancer.

The chain links TRBV7-2 to TRBJ1-1; D is unclear. The CDR3 covers 14 residues. Germline V gene data show CDR1 as SGHTA and CDR2 as FQGNSA. V was trimmed by 4 bases and J by 1 base, leaving 10 bases between them. In DNA, the CDR3 is TGTGCCAGCAGCTCGCAAGTCCCGAACACTGAAGCTTTCTTT. Translating it yields CASSSQVPNTEAFF.

This clonotype came up many times. The J gene is TRBJ2-7, the V gene TRBV11-2, with D tentatively TRBD1 or TRBD2 (5 bases each). This CDR3 has 16 amino acids. The germline V gene encodes CDR1 SGHAT and CDR2 FQNNGV. V was trimmed by 5 bases and J by 7 bases, leaving 24 bases between them. The CDR3 DNA follows: TGTGCCAGCAGCGCTATTTCCCTCCGGGACCGTTTTGAGCAGTACTTC. Translation: CASSAISLRDRFEQYF.